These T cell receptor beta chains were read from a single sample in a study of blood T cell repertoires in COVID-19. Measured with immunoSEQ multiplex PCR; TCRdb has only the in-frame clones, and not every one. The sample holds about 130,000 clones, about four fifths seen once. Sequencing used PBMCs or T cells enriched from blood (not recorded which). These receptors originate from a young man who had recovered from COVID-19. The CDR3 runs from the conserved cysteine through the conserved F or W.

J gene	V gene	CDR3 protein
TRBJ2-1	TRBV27	CASSASGQASEQFF
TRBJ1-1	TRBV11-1	CASSRGQGWTEAFF
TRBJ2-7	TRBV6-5	CASSDRASSYEQYF
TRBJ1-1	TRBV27	CASSPLQRGTEAFF
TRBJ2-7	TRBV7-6	CASSLEPHSAYEQYF
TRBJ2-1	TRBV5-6	CASSLASGGAASYNEQFF
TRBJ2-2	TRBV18	CASSPGTGGAGGELFF
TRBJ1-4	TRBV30	CAWSGDRSATNEKLFF
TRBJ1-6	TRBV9	CASSVGRDSGNSPLHF
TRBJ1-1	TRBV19	CASSHSWNTEAFF
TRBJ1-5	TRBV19	CASSLGTGGPQPQHF
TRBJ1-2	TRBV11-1	CASSLQRQGSGYTF
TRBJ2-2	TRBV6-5	CASNYQGDTGELFF
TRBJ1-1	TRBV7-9	CASSSQGASTEAFF
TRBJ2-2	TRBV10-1	CASRGTGLGELFF
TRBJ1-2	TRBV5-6	CASSLGRGNYGYTF
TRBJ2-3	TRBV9	CASTSGRAPDTQYF
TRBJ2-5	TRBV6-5	CASSPRQGQTQYF
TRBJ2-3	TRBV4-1	CASRPQGLAGGTDTQYF
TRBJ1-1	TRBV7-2	CASSSYRVNTEAFF
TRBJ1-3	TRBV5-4	CASSRRGVEGGNTIYF
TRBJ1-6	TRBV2	CASRTHPGENSPLHF
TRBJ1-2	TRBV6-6	CASSYRQGALPYGYTF
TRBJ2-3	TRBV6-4	CASSATGTAYDTQYF
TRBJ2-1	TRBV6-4	CASSALWEDEQFF
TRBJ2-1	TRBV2	CASSEAKAGEQFF
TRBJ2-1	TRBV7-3	CASSFGSLAGVNEQFF
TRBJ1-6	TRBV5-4	CASSSAGRNSPLHF
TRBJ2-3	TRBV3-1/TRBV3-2	CASSQDVGEADTQYF
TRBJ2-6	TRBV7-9	CASSSRRTGEGSGANVLTF
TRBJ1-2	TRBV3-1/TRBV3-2	CASSQDRGSFNYGYTF
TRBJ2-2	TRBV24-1	CATSDLPTGIPKNTGELFF
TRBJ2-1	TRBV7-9	CASSAANSGRSYNEQFF
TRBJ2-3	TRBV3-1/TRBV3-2	CASSQVADTQYF
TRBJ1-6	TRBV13	CASSFMTGGQDSPLHF
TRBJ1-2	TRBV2	CASRATVGPGGYTF
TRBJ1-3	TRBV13	CASSWRGLISGNTIYF
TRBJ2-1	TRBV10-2	CASSSPGTSNNEQFF
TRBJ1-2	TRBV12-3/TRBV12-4	CASSLIANYGYTF
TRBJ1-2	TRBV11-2	CASRRGQGNYGYTF
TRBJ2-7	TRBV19	CASSINFGETYEQYF
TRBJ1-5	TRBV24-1	CATRGSRGDQPQHF
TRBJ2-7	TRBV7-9	CASSVYRDRADEQYF
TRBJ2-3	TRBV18	CASSGTVNTDTQYF
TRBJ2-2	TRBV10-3	CATTGQGTAGELFF
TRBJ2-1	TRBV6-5	CASSTDRGGNEQFF
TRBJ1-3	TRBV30	CAWSGMASGNTIYF
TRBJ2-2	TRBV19	CASSMEKGLYTGELFF
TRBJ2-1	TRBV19	CASNPGGRGSNEQFF
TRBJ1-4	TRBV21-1	CASSPGTEYATNEKLFF
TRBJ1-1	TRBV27	CASSRGQGGNTEAFF
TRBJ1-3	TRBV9	CASSPPGQGSPSGNTIYF
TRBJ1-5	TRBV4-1	CASSQDGEQPQHF
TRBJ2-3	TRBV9	CASGPVAGDGDTQYF
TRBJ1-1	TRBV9	CASSFRAGTEAFF
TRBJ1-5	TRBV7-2	CASSLNSQGGQPQHF
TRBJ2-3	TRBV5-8	CASSSAQASGGDTQYF
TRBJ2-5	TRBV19	CASSRGNGETQYF
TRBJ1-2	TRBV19	CASRNRGSAVNYGYTF